The TCR beta chain under discussion was sequenced for a study of shared clonotypes between healthy human individuals. Overall study: A donor's plate count was three for CD4 naive and three for CD4 memory; CD8 naive had two and CD8 memory one.

Profiling relied on immunoSEQ multiplex PCR, and the TCRdb table lists in-frame clones only, not all of them. The repertoire holds more than 1.2 million clones, with about 98.5% as singletons. J lost 6 bases, V lost 5 bases, and 10 bases had no gene match. Germline loops: CDR1 SGHVS, CDR2 FNYEAQ. The CDR3 has 17 residues. Study conclusions and caveats: Naive CD4 clonotypes overlapped across several donors at approximately 5.5%.

As for this clone: Its antigen remains unidentified.

Sequences were obtained from naive CD4+ T cells sorted from blood. Subset: CD45RA+ positively selected. This sequence joins TRBV7-6 and TRBJ2-2; 12 bases agree with TRBD2. The sequence was obtained from a man aged 30 to 45 in good health. The CDR3 is CASSAPGLAGSAGELFF. CDR3 bases: TGTGCCAGCAGCGCACCGGGACTAGCGGGTAGTGCCGGGGAGCTGTTTTTT.